The T cell receptor (beta chain) described here comes from a study of blood T cell repertoires in COVID-19. Across the study: Acute and convalescent COVID-19 specimens originated in the United States, Italy and Spain.

Produced via immunoSEQ multiplex PCR; TCRdb's table is partial and in-frame only. The top ten hold about 3.2% of the sample, which has under 250,000 clones, 65% to 85% seen once. This clone was counted many times. Residents of about two dozen US areas, aged 18 to 89 years, made up the participants. Two negative PCRs, clearance, or symptom resolution had been documented for recovered Cohort 3 donors. The TCR comes from a woman aged 60-70 years who had recovered from COVID-19. Sequencing input: PBMCs or T cells enriched from blood (not recorded which).

The chain's CDR3 is CASSYRAGGLDTQYF. CDR3 sequence (DNA): TGTGCCAGCAGTTACCGAGCGGGGGGGCTGGATACGCAGTATTTT. J is TRBJ2-3 and V is TRBV6-5; 10 positions agree with TRBD2. The V segment lost 2 bases and the J segment 6 bases; nucleotides outside the gene matches: 5. The CDR3 sequence is 15 residues long. Germline CDR1 reads MNHEY; CDR2 reads SVGAGI.